This is a list of T cell receptor beta chains from one sample in a study of T cell changes during pregnancy in multiple sclerosis. Assay: immunoSEQ multiplex PCR; the TCRdb copy retains only in-frame clones and omits some. The sample has 30,000 to 40,000 clones; around 89% are singletons. The sample consisted of CD4+ T cells from peripheral blood mononuclear cells, taken in the second trimester of pregnancy. The receptors come from a female donor with multiple sclerosis, enrolled in a pregnancy study. Each CDR3 is given with its conserved first and last residue. The order of the fields is V gene, CDR3 length, D gene, clone size, J gene, CDR3 protein, CDR3 DNA. A D gene is named only where the DNA matches it firmly. A clone size is listed for some rows: how often the clone was seen (once, few, many), or a class if it is expanded.

v_call: TRBV29-1
cdr3_length: 13
d_call: -
clone_size: -
j_call: TRBJ2-3
cdr3_aa: CSVDPGGTDTQYF
cdr3_nt: TGCAGCGTTGACCCGGGGGGCACAGATACGCAGTATTTT

v_call: TRBV27
cdr3_length: 16
d_call: -
clone_size: -
j_call: TRBJ2-7
cdr3_aa: CASSLGFAGASYEQYF
cdr3_nt: TGTGCCAGCAGTTTAGGGTTTGCGGGCGCCTCCTACGAGCAGTACTTC

v_call: TRBV7-2
cdr3_length: 15
d_call: -
clone_size: -
j_call: TRBJ2-1
cdr3_aa: CASSRGWLSYNEQFF
cdr3_nt: TGTGCCAGCAGCCGCGGGTGGTTGAGCTACAATGAGCAGTTCTTC

v_call: TRBV7-2
cdr3_length: 18
d_call: TRBD2
clone_size: -
j_call: TRBJ2-4
cdr3_aa: CASSPTGELAGGRDIQYF
cdr3_nt: TGTGCCAGCAGCCCCACCGGGGAACTAGCGGGAGGAAGGGACATTCAGTACTTC

v_call: TRBV9
cdr3_length: 16
d_call: -
clone_size: -
j_call: TRBJ2-4
cdr3_aa: CASSVLEGVAKNIQYF
cdr3_nt: TGTGCCAGCAGCGTACTGGAGGGCGTAGCCAAAAACATTCAGTACTTC

v_call: TRBV13
cdr3_length: 17
d_call: TRBD1
clone_size: -
j_call: TRBJ1-2
cdr3_aa: CASSSQRDRDANYGYTF
cdr3_nt: TGTGCCAGCAGTAGCCAGCGGGACAGGGATGCTAACTATGGCTACACCTTC

v_call: TRBV15
cdr3_length: 16
d_call: TRBD1
clone_size: -
j_call: TRBJ1-3
cdr3_aa: CATSRTDRGTGNTIYF
cdr3_nt: TGTGCCACCAGCAGAACCGACAGGGGGACCGGAAACACCATATATTTT

v_call: TRBV29-1
cdr3_length: 15
d_call: -
clone_size: once
j_call: TRBJ1-1
cdr3_aa: CSVGLNGGRNTEAFF
cdr3_nt: TGCAGCGTTGGGTTAAACGGCGGGCGGAACACTGAAGCTTTCTTT

v_call: TRBV11-1
cdr3_length: 16
d_call: TRBD1
clone_size: -
j_call: TRBJ2-7
cdr3_aa: CASSPGPGQGAYEQYF
cdr3_nt: TGTGCCAGCAGCCCGGGGCCGGGACAGGGGGCCTACGAGCAGTACTTC

v_call: TRBV6-5
cdr3_length: 14
d_call: -
clone_size: -
j_call: TRBJ2-7
cdr3_aa: CASSPTGRLGEQYF
cdr3_nt: TGTGCCAGCAGTCCGACAGGGAGGTTGGGCGAGCAGTACTTC

v_call: TRBV7-9
cdr3_length: 13
d_call: -
clone_size: few
j_call: TRBJ1-2
cdr3_aa: CASSRSEGYGYTF
cdr3_nt: TGTGCCAGCAGCCGTAGTGAGGGTTATGGCTACACCTTC

v_call: TRBV15
cdr3_length: 17
d_call: TRBD2
clone_size: -
j_call: TRBJ2-1
cdr3_aa: CATSRALSGRFPNEQFF
cdr3_nt: TGTGCCACCAGCAGAGCACTCAGCGGGAGGTTCCCCAATGAGCAGTTCTTC

v_call: TRBV18
cdr3_length: 20
d_call: -
clone_size: -
j_call: TRBJ2-3
cdr3_aa: CASSQTGRETLLTSTDTQYF
cdr3_nt: TGTGCCAGCTCACAGACCGGTCGCGAGACTCTCTTGACTAGCACAGATACGCAGTATTTT

v_call: TRBV18
cdr3_length: 14
d_call: -
clone_size: -
j_call: TRBJ2-3
cdr3_aa: CASSPNSGTDTQYF
cdr3_nt: TGTGCCAGCTCACCAAATAGCGGAACAGATACGCAGTATTTT

v_call: TRBV5-4
cdr3_length: 14
d_call: TRBD1
clone_size: once
j_call: TRBJ2-7
cdr3_aa: CASSRGDRVREQYF
cdr3_nt: TGTGCCAGCAGTCGTGGGGACAGGGTACGCGAGCAGTACTTC